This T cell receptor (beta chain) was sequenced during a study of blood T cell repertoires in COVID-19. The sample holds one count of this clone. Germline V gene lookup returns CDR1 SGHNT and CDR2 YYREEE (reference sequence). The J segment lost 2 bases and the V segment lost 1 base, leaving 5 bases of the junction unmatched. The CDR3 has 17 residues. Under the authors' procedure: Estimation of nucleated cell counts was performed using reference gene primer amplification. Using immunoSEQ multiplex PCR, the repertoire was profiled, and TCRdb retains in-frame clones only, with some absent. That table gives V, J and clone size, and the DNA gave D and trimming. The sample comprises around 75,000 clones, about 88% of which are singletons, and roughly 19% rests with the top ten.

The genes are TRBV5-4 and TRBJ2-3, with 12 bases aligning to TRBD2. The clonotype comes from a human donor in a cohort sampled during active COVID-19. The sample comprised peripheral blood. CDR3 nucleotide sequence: TGTGCCAGCAGCTTGACGGGACTAGCGGGTAACACAGATACGCAGTATTTT. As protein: CASSLTGLAGNTDTQYF.